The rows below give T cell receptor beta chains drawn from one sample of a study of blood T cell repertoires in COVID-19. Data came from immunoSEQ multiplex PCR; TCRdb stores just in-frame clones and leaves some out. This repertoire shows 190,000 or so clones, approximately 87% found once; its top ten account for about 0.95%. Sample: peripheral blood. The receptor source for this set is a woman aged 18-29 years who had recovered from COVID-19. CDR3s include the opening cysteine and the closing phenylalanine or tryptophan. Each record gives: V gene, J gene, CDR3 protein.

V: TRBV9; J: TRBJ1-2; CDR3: CASSVDGGDYGYTF
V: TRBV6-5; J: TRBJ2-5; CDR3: CASSYSRRAGETQYF
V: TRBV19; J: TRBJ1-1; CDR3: CASSIVEGRHTEAFF
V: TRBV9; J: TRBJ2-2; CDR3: CASSVGQSNTGELFF
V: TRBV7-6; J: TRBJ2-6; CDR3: CASSLEEGAGANVLTF
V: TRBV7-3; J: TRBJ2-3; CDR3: CASSLRRTTDTQYF
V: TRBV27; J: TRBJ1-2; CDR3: CASPRDRHTYGYTF
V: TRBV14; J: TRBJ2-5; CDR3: CASSPGWTDEETQYF
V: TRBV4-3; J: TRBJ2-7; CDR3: CASSPGMSYEQYF
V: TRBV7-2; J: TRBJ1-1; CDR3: CASSLVVVRGSTEAFF
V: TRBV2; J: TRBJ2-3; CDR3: CASRQGITDTQYF
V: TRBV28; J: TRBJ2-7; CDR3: CASSSGTGGDYEQYF
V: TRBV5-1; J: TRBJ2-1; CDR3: CASRGLAGYNEQFF
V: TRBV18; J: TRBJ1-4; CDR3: CASSPPLRTGDEKLFF
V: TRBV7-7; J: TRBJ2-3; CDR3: CASSQESGRTDTQYF
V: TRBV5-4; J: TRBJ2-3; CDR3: CASSLVWASDTQYF
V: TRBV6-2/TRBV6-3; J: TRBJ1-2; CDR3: CASSPGQNYGYTF
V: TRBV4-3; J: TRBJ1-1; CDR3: CASSQDGRRTEAFF
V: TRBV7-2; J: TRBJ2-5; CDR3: CASSFGQLYQETQYF
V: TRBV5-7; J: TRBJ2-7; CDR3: CASSLSFGQSLLSSYEQYF
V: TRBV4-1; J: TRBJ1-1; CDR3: CASSLTGGPNTEAFF
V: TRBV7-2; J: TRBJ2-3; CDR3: CASSLAHSGRGADTQYF
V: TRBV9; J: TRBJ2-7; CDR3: CASSVGGPGYEQYF
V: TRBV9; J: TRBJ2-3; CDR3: CASSVATGGRRADTQYF
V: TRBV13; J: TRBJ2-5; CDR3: CASSRQREGWETQYF
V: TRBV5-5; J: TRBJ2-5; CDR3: CASSPLTSNQETQYF
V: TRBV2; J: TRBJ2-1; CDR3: CASSGRTSGISSYNEQFF
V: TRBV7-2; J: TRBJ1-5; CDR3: CASSLGGVEQPQHF
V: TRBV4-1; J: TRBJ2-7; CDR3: CASSQVGWGHEQYF
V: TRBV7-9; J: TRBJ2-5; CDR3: CASSWLAGAAETQYF
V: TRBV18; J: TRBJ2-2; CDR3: CASSSATRANTGELFF
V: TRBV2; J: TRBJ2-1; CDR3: CASSEAWTGVYNEQFF
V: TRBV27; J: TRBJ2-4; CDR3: CASSLGAGAGNIQYF
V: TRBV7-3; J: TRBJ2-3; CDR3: CASSPMTGGDTQYF
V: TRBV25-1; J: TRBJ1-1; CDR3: CASRPVDSANTEAFF
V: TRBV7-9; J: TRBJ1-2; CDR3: CASSLGQSPHYGYTF
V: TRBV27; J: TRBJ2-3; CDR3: CASSFRGRASDTQYF
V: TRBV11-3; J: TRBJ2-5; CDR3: CASSPTGRETQYF
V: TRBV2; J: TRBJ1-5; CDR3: CASSYTGSGQPQHF
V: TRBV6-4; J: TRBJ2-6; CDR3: CASSTGTGANVLTF
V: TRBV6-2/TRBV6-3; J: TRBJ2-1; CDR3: CASSYRTSGRYNEQFF
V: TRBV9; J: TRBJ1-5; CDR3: CASNRGSSNQPQHF
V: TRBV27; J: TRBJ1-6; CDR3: CASSSRGGQFHSPLHF
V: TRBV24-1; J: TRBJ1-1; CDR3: CATRTTGATEAFF
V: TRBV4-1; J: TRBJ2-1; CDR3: CASSQVPFLGSSYNEQFF
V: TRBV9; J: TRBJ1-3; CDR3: CASRSGAAGNTIYF
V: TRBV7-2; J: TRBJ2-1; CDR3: CASSRSGSSYNEQFF
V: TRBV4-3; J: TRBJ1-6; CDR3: CASSQVEGPNSPLHF
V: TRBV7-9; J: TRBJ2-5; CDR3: CASGSGQGRGETQYF
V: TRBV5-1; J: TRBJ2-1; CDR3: CASSEGLGRNEQFF
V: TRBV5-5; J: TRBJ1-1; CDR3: CASSLGGYRKDTEAFF
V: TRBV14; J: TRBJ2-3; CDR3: CASSRAGVRADTQYF
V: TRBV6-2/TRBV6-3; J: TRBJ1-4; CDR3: CASSYVTPNEKLFF
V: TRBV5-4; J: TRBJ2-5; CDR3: CASSLVGLAGVRGQETQYF
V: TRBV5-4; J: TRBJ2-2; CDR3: CASSAAGGTGELFF
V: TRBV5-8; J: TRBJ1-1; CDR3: CASSFLGGGAFF
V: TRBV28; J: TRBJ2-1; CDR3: CASSLPPGQGGEQFF
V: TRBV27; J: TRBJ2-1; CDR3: CASSVEAGGGWENEQFF
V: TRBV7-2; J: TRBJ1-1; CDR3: CASSLASGTEAFF